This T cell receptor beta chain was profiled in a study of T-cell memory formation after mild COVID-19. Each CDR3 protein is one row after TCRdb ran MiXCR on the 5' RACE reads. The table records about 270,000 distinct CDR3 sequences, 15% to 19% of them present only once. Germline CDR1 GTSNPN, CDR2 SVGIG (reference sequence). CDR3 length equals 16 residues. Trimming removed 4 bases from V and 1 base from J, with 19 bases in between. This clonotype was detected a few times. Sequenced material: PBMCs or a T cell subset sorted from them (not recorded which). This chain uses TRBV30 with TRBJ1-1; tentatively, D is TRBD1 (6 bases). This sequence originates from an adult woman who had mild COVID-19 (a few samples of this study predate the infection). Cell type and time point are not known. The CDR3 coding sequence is TGTGCCTGGACCCGGGACAAAAGGGTGTGGAACACTGAAGCTTTCTTT. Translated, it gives CAWTRDKRVWNTEAFF.